What follows is one T cell receptor beta chain and its context. The repertoire was sequenced with immunoSEQ multiplex PCR; TCRdb's copy has only in-frame clones and lacks some. The sample includes roughly 64,000 clones, roughly 86% of them seen just once. Mixed chimerism was transient after nonmyeloablative marrow transplants from related graft donors. The sample originates from a study of Tregs in tolerant kidney transplant recipients. CDR3 length: 12 residues. Trimming left V 8 bases short and J 4 bases short, with 11 bases between. From germline, CDR1 is SNHLY and CDR2 FYNNEI. This chain links TRBV2 with TRBJ1-2, with D perhaps TRBD1 (5 bases). The sample consisted of CD4+ T cells from blood (PBMCs), taken 6 months after the transplant. This TCR was sampled from a human patient who received a combined kidney and bone marrow transplant. Some T cells may be transferred from the graft donor. The CDR3 is CASAQDIYGYTF. The CDR3 DNA sequence: TGTGCCAGCGCACAGGATATCTATGGCTACACCTTC. The complete variable domain, with remaining parts taken from reference TRBV2 and TRBJ1-2, reads EPEVTQTPSHQVTQMGQEVILRCVPISNHLYFYWYRQILGQKVEFLVSFYNNEISEKSEIFDDQFSVERPDGSNFTLKIRSTKLEDSAMYFCASAQDIYGYTFGSGTRLTVV.